One sample yielded the 24 T cell receptor beta chains listed below, sequenced in a study of blood T cells in healthy people across ages. A second roughly 6 to 12 cycle PCR used barcoded and J-beta primers. TCRdb re-derived calls from the 5' RACE reads in MiXCR, one entry per CDR3 protein. This table has hundreds of thousands of distinct CDR3 sequences, under 70% appearing once. Sequenced: blood. The receptors were sampled from a man aged 55 to 70 in good health.

As DNA, the CDR3 is TGTGCCAGCAGCCAAAGGGACAGCTTAACGGGGGGCTACACCTTC. Residues: CASSQRDSLTGGYTF. This chain links TRBV4-2 with TRBJ1-2; 7 nucleotides align to TRBD1. Germline V gives CDR1 LGHNA, CDR2 YNFKEQ. V dropped 2 bases and J dropped 8; count of bases not matched to a gene: 11. The CDR3 sequence is 15 residues long.

Turning to this clonotype: A read error may produce the germline difference seen at one junction end. This rearrangement joins TRBV14 to TRBJ2-1; the match to TRBD2 covers 10 bases. The CDR3 runs 17 residues. Germline CDR1 SGHDN, CDR2 FVKESK. This CDR3 reads CTSSQVFSSGGNNEQFF. For the CDR3, the DNA is TGTACCAGCAGCCAAGTTTTCTCTAGCGGGGGAAACAATGAGCAGTTCTTC.

The rearrangement links TRBV9 to TRBJ1-1; the D gene is possibly TRBD1 (6 bases). The CDR3 covers 15 residues. The germline V gene encodes CDR1 SGDLS and CDR2 YYNGEE. Trimming pared 4 bases from V and 4 bases from J, leaving 17 bases between. The CDR3 coding sequence is TGTGCCAGCAGCACTCTCCAGGGGTTGGTCACTGAAGCTTTCTTT. Translation gives CASSTLQGLVTEAFF.

Comments on this clonotype: A much larger clone differs by one base, so this may be a read error. The genes are TRBV20-1 and TRBJ1-2; no reliable D call. The length of the CDR3 is 13 residues. Per germline, CDR1 DFQATT and CDR2 SNEGSKA (reference sequence). V was cut by 3 bases and J by 3 bases, with 11 bases left in between. DNA for the CDR3: TGCAGTGCTAGGCATTGGGAGGACTATGGCTACACCTTC. Amino acid sequence: CSARHWEDYGYTF.

The gene calls are TRBV3-1 and TRBJ2-1; 7 bases line up with TRBD1. The J call may be mistaken, given a closer DNA end match to TRBJ2-7. This CDR3 spans 16 amino acids. Germline CDR1 is LGHDT and CDR2 is YNNKEL (reference sequence). In DNA, the CDR3 is TGTGCCAGCAGCCAAGAGTCCCGGACAGGTTACAATGAGCAGTACTTC. Translating gives CASSQESRTGYNEQYF.

This clonotype was detected a few times. The chain uses TRBV5-4 and TRBJ2-7, with 7 positions matching TRBD1. The CDR3 is 13 residues long. Germline lookup yields CDR1 SGHNT and CDR2 YYREEE (reference sequence). J gave up 4 bases and V 4 bases, and 5 bases lay outside the gene matches. The CDR3 DNA is TGTGCCAGCAGCCGTACAGGGGAATACGAGCAGTACTTC. Protein sequence: CASSRTGEYEQYF. The full variable domain, its missing parts supplied by reference TRBV5-4 and TRBJ2-7, is ETGVTQSPTHLIKTRGQQVTLRCSSQSGHNTVSWYQQALGQGPQFIFQYYREEENGRGNFPPRFSGLQFPNYSSELNVNALELDDSALYLCASSRTGEYEQYFGPGTRLTVT.

The chain employs TRBV6-6 and TRBJ2-5; D perhaps matches TRBD2 (8 bases). Trimming pared 6 bases from V and 4 bases from J, leaving 15 bases between. There are 14 residues in the CDR3. Germline V lookup: CDR1 MNHNY, CDR2 SVGAGI (reference sequence). CDR3 nucleotide sequence: TGTGCCAGCAGATTAGCGGGGACAGTAGAGACCCAGTACTTC. It is translated as CASRLAGTVETQYF.

The chain links TRBV4-2 to TRBJ2-5; D might be TRBD2 (6 bases). This CDR3 is built from 15 residues. CDR1 is LGHNA, CDR2 YNFKEQ, per germline. V lost 0 bases and J lost 4, with 12 bases in between. CDR3 sequence: CASSQDSLARETQYF. The CDR3 DNA sequence: TGTGCCAGCAGCCAAGATTCCCTAGCGCGAGAGACCCAGTACTTC.

The rearrangement uses TRBV6-1 and TRBJ1-4, with 10 positions matching TRBD1. The V gene's germline CDR1 is MNHNS and CDR2 SASEGT. This CDR3 comprises 16 residues. Trimming took 1 base from V and 4 from J; bases not matched to a gene: 3. The CDR3 nucleotides read TGTGCCAGCAGTGAAGACTGGGACAGGGGTAATGAAAAACTGTTTTTT. The encoded protein is CASSEDWDRGNEKLFF.

The chain links TRBV6-1 to TRBJ2-7; tentatively, D is TRBD1 (6 bases). Trimming cost V 7 bases and J 5 bases, with 18 bases left between them. The CDR3 runs to 14 residues. Germline CDR1 MNHNS, CDR2 SASEGT. The CDR3 DNA sequence: TGTGCCAGCAATCTCCAGGGGAATTTACACGAGCAGTACTTC. The encoded protein is CASNLQGNLHEQYF.

This clonotype came up a few times. The rearrangement uses TRBV10-1 and TRBJ2-7; TRBD1 aligns across 9 bases. After removal of 4 bases from V and 2 bases from J, the junction contained 6 bases not matched to a gene. The germline V gene has CDR1 WNHNN and CDR2 SYGVQD (reference sequence). The CDR3 consists of 15 residues. The CDR3 bases are TGCGCCAGCAGTGGAGGGACAGGGCACCCCTACGAGCAGTACTTC. Translated: CASSGGTGHPYEQYF.

This clonotype has only one observation. The chain links TRBV20-1 to TRBJ2-3; tentative D call: TRBD1 (6 bases). The CDR3 is 14 amino acids. V was clipped by 5 bases and J by 0 bases, with 12 bases between them. Germline-derived CDR1 and CDR2 are DFQATT and SNEGSKA (reference sequence). The chain's CDR3 is CSAFGGGSTDTQYF. In DNA form, the CDR3 reads TGCAGTGCTTTTGGGGGCGGGAGCACAGATACGCAGTATTTT.

This clonotype was observed at least ten times. The genes are TRBV4-2 and TRBJ2-1, with D possibly called TRBD1 or TRBD2 (5 bases each). Between the trimmed V and J ends, which lost 2 bases and 0 bases, there was a span of 11 bases. Per the germline V gene, CDR1 is LGHNA and CDR2 is YNFKEQ. This CDR3 is built from 16 residues. For the CDR3, the DNA is TGTGCCAGCAGCCAAAGGGACGTCAGCTCCTACAATGAGCAGTTCTTC. Its protein product is CASSQRDVSSYNEQFF.

This clonotype was recorded once. This chain connects TRBV20-1 to TRBJ2-3, with 9 bases lining up with TRBD2. Germline V CDR1 and CDR2: DFQATT, SNEGSKA (reference sequence). V was pared by 7 bases and J by 4 bases, with 18 bases of the junction left unmatched. This CDR3 has 17 amino acids. The CDR3 DNA reads as TGCAGTGTCTTCCCCTTTAGCGGGGGATGGTTAGCAGATACGCAGTATTTT. Residues: CSVFPFSGGWLADTQYF.

The chain recombines TRBV7-9 with TRBJ1-6; D is uncertain. V lost 5 bases and J 9 bases, leaving 11 bases between the germline ends. The germline V gene encodes CDR1 SEHNR and CDR2 FQNEAQ (reference sequence). The CDR3 is 13 amino acids. For the CDR3, the DNA is TGTGCCAGCAGCCGAGACTGGGCTTCACCCCTCCACTTT. This encodes CASSRDWASPLHF.

This clonotype was counted many times. J is TRBJ2-3 and V is TRBV13; weak D call: TRBD1 (6 bases). CDR1 is PRHDT, CDR2 FYEKMQ, per germline (reference sequence). The germline V and J ends were trimmed by 5 bases and 0 bases, with 12 bases remaining between them. The CDR3 consists of 15 residues. The CDR3: CASSPQGASTDTQYF. The DNA for the CDR3 is TGTGCCAGCAGCCCACAGGGCGCTAGCACAGATACGCAGTATTTT.

This clonotype was seen a few times. The rearrangement uses TRBV4-2 and TRBJ2-1; 8 bases are a match to TRBD2. V lost 0 bases to trimming and J lost 8 bases; unmatched junction nucleotides: 6. CDR1 and CDR2 from the germline V gene are LGHNA and YNFKEQ. This CDR3 region has 15 residues. The CDR3 nucleotides read TGTGCCAGCAGCCAAGATGTAGCGGGGTACTATGAGCAGTTCTTC. Translating it yields CASSQDVAGYYEQFF.

This rearrangement joins TRBV7-2 to TRBJ2-7, with 9 bases fitting TRBD1. The CDR3 length is 14 residues. The ends lost 1 base at V and 6 bases at J; junction bases unmatched: 4. The V gene's germline CDR1 is SGHTA and CDR2 FQGNSA. CDR3 region: CASSLVGQGPEQYF. The CDR3 nucleotides read TGTGCCAGCAGCTTAGTTGGACAGGGGCCCGAGCAGTACTTC.

J is TRBJ1-2 and V is TRBV3-1; D may be TRBD1 (5 bases). Germline-derived CDR1 and CDR2 are LGHDT and YNNKEL (reference sequence). V lost 0 bases, J lost 10 bases, and 24 bases lay in between. This CDR3 spans 17 amino acids. CDR3 DNA sequence: TGTGCCAGCAGCCAAGAGATTTTCCGGGACGCCCTCCCATCCTACACCTTC. It encodes CASSQEIFRDALPSYTF.

This clonotype was observed a few times. The chain carries TRBV20-1 and TRBJ2-3; 9 nucleotides match TRBD2. Losses at the gene ends were 6 bases for V and 2 bases for J; bases not matched to a gene: 12. Germline V gene sequence: CDR1 DFQATT, CDR2 SNEGSKA (reference sequence). The CDR3 sequence is 16 residues long. The CDR3 protein is CSAPDSGGGATDTQYF. CDR3 nucleotide sequence: TGCAGTGCCCCCGATTCGGGCGGGGGGGCCACAGATACGCAGTATTTT.

V usage is TRBV6-5 and J usage is TRBJ2-2; D uncertain. V gave up 7 bases and J gave up 0 bases, with 12 bases separating them. Germline loops: CDR1 MNHEY, CDR2 SVGAGI. There are 15 residues in the CDR3. The CDR3 DNA follows: TGTGCCAGCAAGTTGGTTAGCTCGAACACCGGGGAGCTGTTTTTT. Amino acid sequence: CASKLVSSNTGELFF.

This clonotype was detected only once. The rearrangement uses TRBV21-1 and TRBJ2-1; the table gives TRBD2 as D, unverified against the DNA. TRBV21-1 is described as a pseudogene. This CDR3 comprises 17 residues. CDR3 sequence (DNA): TGTGCCAGCAGCAAACACCTTCCGGGCCCTTCGGGCAATGAGCAGTTCTTC. Protein: CASSKHLPGPSGNEQFF.

This clonotype was observed a few times. The chain couples TRBV3-1 to TRBJ1-1; a possible D gene is TRBD1 (5 bases). This CDR3 has 13 residues. V lost 1 base, J lost 6 bases, and 9 bases lay in between. Germline lookup yields CDR1 LGHDT and CDR2 YNNKEL (reference sequence). The CDR3: CASSQGGSPEAFF. In DNA form, the CDR3 reads TGTGCCAGCAGCCAAGGGGGCAGCCCTGAAGCTTTCTTT.

The V call is TRBV10-3, the J call TRBJ1-2; D not resolved. Per the germline V gene, CDR1 is ENHRY and CDR2 is SYGVKD. Trimming took off 4 bases at V and 5 bases at J, with 14 bases between the two ends. There are 14 residues in the CDR3. The CDR3 region is CAISGERLAYGYTF. The CDR3 region has the DNA TGTGCCATCAGTGGAGAGAGACTCGCGTATGGCTACACCTTC.